The present TCR beta chain was sequenced within a study of blood T cell repertoires in COVID-19. Turning to the study itself: The origin of the acute and convalescent COVID-19 samples was the United States, Italy and Spain. T cells, B-cell-depleted T cells, or PBMCs supplied cDNA or gDNA.

Produced via immunoSEQ multiplex PCR; TCRdb's table is partial and in-frame only. Of roughly 140,000 clones listed, over 80% are singletons. V was pared by 5 bases and J by 3 bases, with 8 bases between. The CDR3 sequence is 12 residues long. Germline V CDR1 and CDR2: SGHAT, FQNNGV. This chain connects TRBV11-2 to TRBJ2-7, with a possible D match to TRBD1 (6 bases). This clonotype originated in a woman aged 45-65 years with acute or convalescent COVID-19. Specimen: peripheral blood. The CDR3 region has the DNA TGTGCCAGCAGCGAACAGGGCTACGAGCAGTACTTC. It codes for CASSEQGYEQYF.